The clone carrying this T cell receptor beta chain was seen a single time. What it binds is unknown. Sequenced by immunoSEQ multiplex PCR; TCRdb stores in-frame clones only, minus some. Here the sample spans approximately 84,000 clones, over 75% being singletons. This sample was included in a study of T cell responses to AZD1222 COVID-19 vaccine. Study findings and constraints: Donors skewed white British and female; clonal diversity was possibly underestimated. Breadth and depth of Spike-specific TCRs rose after two AZD1222 doses.

The specimen was peripheral blood, collected 28 days after the second AZD1222 dose. This receptor was taken from an adult who received the AZD1222 COVID-19 vaccine.

DNA of the CDR3: TGTGCCATCATGGGTGGGGATTCCTACGAGCAGTACTTC. Protein: CAIMGGDSYEQYF. The chain recombines TRBV10-3 with TRBJ2-7; D not resolved. V dropped 7 bases and J dropped 1 base, with 11 bases sitting between them. The CDR3 is 13 amino acids. Germline V lookup: CDR1 ENHRY, CDR2 SYGVKD.